This T cell receptor beta chain was observed in a study of cytomegalovirus exposure and HLA in healthy donors. From germline, CDR1 is SGHNT and CDR2 YYREEE (reference sequence). The CDR3 is 13 residues long. V gave up 3 bases and J gave up 8 bases, with 14 bases separating them. Primers included in the PCR were 60 Vbeta and 13 Jbeta primers. The repertoire was sequenced with immunoSEQ multiplex PCR; TCRdb's copy has only in-frame clones and lacks some. Of some 210,000 clones in the sample, about 90% were seen once. The sequence was collected from a young man in good health and CMV-seronegative. The chain uses TRBV5-4 and TRBJ1-2; D is uncertain. Sequencing was carried out using PBMCs. Here the CDR3 DNA reads TGTGCCAGCAGCTCCAAGACTAGGAGCGGCTACACCTTC. Amino acids: CASSSKTRSGYTF.